This is a list of T cell receptor beta chains from one sample in a study of blood T cell repertoires in COVID-19. Sequenced by immunoSEQ multiplex PCR; TCRdb stores in-frame clones only, minus some. The data contain 80,000 or so clones, 65% to 85% of them singletons. What was sequenced was peripheral blood. All receptors derive from a woman in her sixties or seventies with acute or convalescent COVID-19. Each CDR3 is given with its conserved first and last residue. The D gene is left open where the match is weak. Size tells how often a clone was seen (once, few, many) or the class of an expanded clone, and some rows leave it out.

cdr3_nt cdr3_aa d_call v_call clone_size j_call
TGTGCCAGTAGTAATCAGGGGGCCGATTTTTTCTATGGCTACACCTTC CASSNQGADFFYGYTF TRBD1 TRBV19 . TRBJ1-2
TGTGCCAGCAGTGCCGGGACAGCCTTTGTTCGGGACAATGAGCAGTTCTTC CASSAGTAFVRDNEQFF TRBD1 TRBV6-1 few TRBJ2-1
TGCGCCAGCAGTCCGACCTCCGGGACAGGGCAAGAGACCCAGTACTTC CASSPTSGTGQETQYF TRBD1 TRBV23-1 . TRBJ2-5
TGTGCCAGCAGCGACTTGAACACTGAAGCTTTCTTT CASSDLNTEAFF . TRBV5-6 . TRBJ1-1
TGTGCCAGCACCCGGACAGAGAACACTGAAGCTTTCTTT CASTRTENTEAFF . TRBV28 . TRBJ1-1
TGCGCCAGCAGAGTCCAGGGGTCATCGAACACCGGGGAGCTGTTTTTT CASRVQGSSNTGELFF . TRBV5-1 . TRBJ2-2
TGTGCCAGCAGCCTACAGACAGAGAACACTGAAGCTTTCTTT CASSLQTENTEAFF . TRBV7-2 . TRBJ1-1
TGTGCCAGTAGGGACATAGGATCTAACTATGGCTACACCTTC CASRDIGSNYGYTF . TRBV19 . TRBJ1-2
TGTGCCACCAGCCCGGGACAGCAGAATTCACCCCTCCACTTT CATSPGQQNSPLHF TRBD1 TRBV15 few TRBJ1-6
TGTGCCAGCAGTGTTACAGGGAATCAGCCCCAGCATTTT CASSVTGNQPQHF . TRBV25-1 . TRBJ1-5
TGTGCCAGCAGCCCAGGGACAGGGGGCGGGAACACCATATATTTT CASSPGTGGGNTIYF TRBD1 TRBV3-1/TRBV3-2 once TRBJ1-3
TGTGCCAGCAGTTTCGGGGGACCCTACGAGCAGTACTTC CASSFGGPYEQYF . TRBV6-2/TRBV6-3 . TRBJ2-7
TGCAGCGTCGCAGGGAATGAAAAACTGTTTTTT CSVAGNEKLFF . TRBV29-1 few TRBJ1-4
TGTGCCAGCAGCAAAGACCCGGGGGGGCCCCACGAGCAGTACTTC CASSKDPGGPHEQYF . TRBV21-1 . TRBJ2-7
TGTGCCAGTAGTTCTACAGGGGGCGCGAGGAATGAAAAACTGTTTTTT CASSSTGGARNEKLFF TRBD1 TRBV19 . TRBJ1-4
TGTGCCAGCAGTTTAGGCGGTTCCAGGGGCTCATACTATGGCTACACCTTC CASSLGGSRGSYYGYTF . TRBV28 . TRBJ1-2
TGTGCCAGCAGCTTAAGGAGCCCAGGCGGGACAGACAACGTCCTGACTTTC CASSLRSPGGTDNVLTF . TRBV11-2 . TRBJ2-6
TGTGCCAGCAGTGACTCTGGGACAGGGGTCAATGAGCAGTTCTTC CASSDSGTGVNEQFF TRBD1 TRBV6-4 . TRBJ2-1
TGTGCCAGCAGGGACGGACAGTATAGCAATCAGCCCCAGCATTTT CASRDGQYSNQPQHF . TRBV6-5 . TRBJ1-5
TGTGCCAGCAGCCACTTTGGACAGGGAAACTATGGCTACACCTTC CASSHFGQGNYGYTF TRBD1 TRBV3-1/TRBV3-2 once TRBJ1-2
TGTGCCAGCTCACCAGGGACAGATCAAGTGTACACTGAAGCTTTCTTT CASSPGTDQVYTEAFF TRBD1 TRBV18 . TRBJ1-1
TGCGCCAGCAGCTTGGTGCTAGCGGGGGGGCCGTGGACCCAGTACTTC CASSLVLAGGPWTQYF TRBD2 TRBV5-1 . TRBJ2-5
TGCGCCAGCAGCACGGGGACGGCTACAGGGGTGACCGGGGAGCTGTTTTTT CASSTGTATGVTGELFF TRBD1 TRBV5-1 . TRBJ2-2
TGCAGCGTTGGACAGGGGAGAGGAAACACCATATATTTT CSVGQGRGNTIYF TRBD1 TRBV29-1 . TRBJ1-3
TGTGCCAGCAGCTTTCACTACGAGCAGTACTTC CASSFHYEQYF . TRBV7-2 . TRBJ2-7
TGTGCCAGCAGTCGAGGTACTAGGGACAGAGAAGAGACCCAGTACTTC CASSRGTRDREETQYF TRBD1 TRBV7-2 . TRBJ2-5
TGTGCCAGCAGCGCGCCGGGACAGGGAGCTTTCTTT CASSAPGQGAFF TRBD1 TRBV9 . TRBJ1-1
TGTGCCATCAGTGAGTCGAGAGGGAGTCTCAACTATGGCTACACCTTC CAISESRGSLNYGYTF . TRBV10-3 . TRBJ1-2